These T cell receptor beta chains were read from a single sample in a study of control samples from healthy donors and cancer patients. This table comes from immunoSEQ multiplex PCR, and its TCRdb copy is limited to in-frame clones, with some not included. The profile covers about 120,000 clones, with about 91% appearing a single time and around 3.5% taken by the ten largest. Material for sequencing was blood. The source of these receptors is a man aged 40-49 years in good health. CDR3s include the opening cysteine and the closing phenylalanine or tryptophan. Each record gives: V gene, clone size, J gene, D gene, CDR3 protein, CDR3 DNA. A D gene is named only where the DNA matches it firmly. Clone size is not always given. Where it is, it says once, few, many or a class for expanded clones.

V: TRBV18; size: -; J: TRBJ1-3; D: TRBD1; CDR3: CASSPALTGAGGNTIYF; DNA: TGTGCCAGCTCACCAGCCCTCACAGGGGCGGGTGGAAACACCATATATTTT
V: TRBV28; size: -; J: TRBJ1-2; D: -; CDR3: CASSLGIETGYGYTF; DNA: TGTGCCAGCAGTCTCGGTATAGAAACCGGCTATGGCTACACCTTC
V: TRBV7-9; size: once; J: TRBJ1-2; D: -; CDR3: CASSLVSGQSWRYTF; DNA: TGTGCCAGCAGCTTAGTATCGGGACAAAGCTGGCGCTACACCTTC
V: TRBV14; size: many; J: TRBJ1-3; D: -; CDR3: CASRLGAGNTIYF; DNA: TGTGCCAGCAGATTGGGGGCCGGAAACACCATATATTTT
V: TRBV20-1; size: -; J: TRBJ2-1; D: TRBD2; CDR3: CSASSGGSSYNEQFF; DNA: TGCAGTGCTAGTTCGGGGGGGTCCTCCTACAATGAGCAGTTCTTC
V: TRBV5-6; size: -; J: TRBJ1-2; D: TRBD1; CDR3: CASTPVGTGNYGYTF; DNA: TGTGCCAGCACCCCTGTCGGGACAGGGAACTATGGCTACACCTTC
V: TRBV5-4; size: once; J: TRBJ1-2; D: -; CDR3: CASSLGGVLYGYTF; DNA: TGTGCCAGCAGCTTGGGGGGTGTACTATATGGCTACACCTTC
V: TRBV18; size: -; J: TRBJ2-7; D: -; CDR3: CASSPGQYEQYF; DNA: TGTGCCAGCTCACCCGGACAGTACGAGCAGTACTTC
V: TRBV5-1; size: -; J: TRBJ1-1; D: -; CDR3: CASSPGRTVNTEAFF; DNA: TGCGCCAGCAGCCCTGGTCGGACAGTGAACACTGAAGCTTTCTTT
V: TRBV10-3; size: -; J: TRBJ1-2; D: -; CDR3: CAISEIAASSFYGYTF; DNA: TGTGCCATCAGTGAGATAGCAGCCTCGTCCTTTTATGGCTACACCTTC
V: TRBV30; size: -; J: TRBJ1-6; D: -; CDR3: CAWSSGPDYSPLHF; DNA: TGTGCCTGGAGCAGCGGGCCGGATTATTCACCCCTCCACTTT
V: TRBV7-2; size: -; J: TRBJ1-2; D: -; CDR3: CASSLAGLGYGYTF; DNA: TGTGCCAGCAGCTTAGCCGGTCTGGGGTATGGCTACACCTTC